The source of this T cell receptor (beta chain) is a study of T-cell memory formation after mild COVID-19. TCRdb independently ran MiXCR on the 5' RACE reads; one entry per CDR3 protein. The sample includes 190,000 or so distinct CDR3 sequences, more than 9% of them seen just once. This CDR3 is 17 amino acids long. CDR1 and CDR2 (germline): SEHNR, FQNEAQ (reference sequence). V was clipped by 3 bases and J by 6 bases, with 21 bases between them. Study observations and caveats: There were some responding clones in pre-infection memory, which suggested that cross-reactive memory had joined.

This clonotype was detected a few times. Its antigen is as yet unknown. The genes are TRBV7-9 and TRBJ2-1; D possibly uses TRBD1 or TRBD2 (5 bases each). This sequence was found in a man aged 18 to 35 who had mild COVID-19 (a few samples of this study predate the infection). Cell type and time point are not known. The sequenced sample consisted of PBMCs or a T cell subset sorted from them (not recorded which). CDR3 loop: CASSLGLGRTLSNEQFF. DNA of the CDR3: TGTGCCAGCAGCTTGGGGTTGGGACGGACACTAAGCAATGAGCAGTTCTTC.